This TCR beta chain was identified during a study of T cell changes during pregnancy in multiple sclerosis. Profiled with immunoSEQ multiplex PCR; TCRdb holds only in-frame clones, not every one. The table records approximately 31,000 clones, under 95% of them present only once. The V end lost 6 bases, the J end lost 3 bases, and 14 bases lay between the germline ends. Looked up from germline, CDR1 is MNHEY and CDR2 is SMNVEV (reference sequence). CDR3 length: 14 residues. The chain joins TRBV27 to TRBJ2-5; maybe TRBD2 (5 bases). The clonotype originates from a female donor in good health, enrolled as a control in a pregnancy study. Here the sequenced sample was CD4+ T cells from peripheral blood mononuclear cells, taken in the second trimester of pregnancy. CDR3 sequence (DNA): TGTGCCAGCAGGGAGAGGGCTTATAAAGAGACCCAGTACTTC. Amino acid sequence: CASRERAYKETQYF.